A selection of T cell receptor beta chains follows, all from one sample in a study of tumor T cells in aggressive B-cell lymphoma. Method: immunoSEQ multiplex PCR; TCRdb's copy keeps in-frame clones and lacks some. The data contain about 3,200 clones, roughly nine tenths of them seen just once; the ten biggest clones take up about 7%. Material: tumor tissue. The receptors come from an adult with diffuse large B cell lymphoma. CDR3s include the opening cysteine and the closing phenylalanine or tryptophan. The D gene is left open where the match is weak. Size values are once, few and many counts, or a class for expanded clones, and some rows have none.

CASSLDRGYNEQFF TGTGCCAGCAGCTTAGACAGGGGATACAATGAGCAGTTCTTC . TRBD1 14 TRBJ2-1 TRBV7-9
CASSPLGRRGYTF TGCGCCAGCAGCCCCCTAGGTCGACGAGGCTACACCTTC . . 13 TRBJ1-2 TRBV4-1
CASSYFQGGNSPLHF TGTGCCAGCAGTTACTTCCAGGGAGGAAATTCACCCCTCCACTTT . . 15 TRBJ1-6 TRBV6-5
CASSYSRLAQETQYF TGTGCCAGCAGTTACTCGAGATTAGCTCAGGAGACCCAGTACTTC once . 15 TRBJ2-5 TRBV6-5
CAVAGTRYYNEQFF TGTGCCGTTGCCGGGACTAGATACTACAATGAGCAGTTCTTC . TRBD2 14 TRBJ2-1 TRBV15
CASSLVGLVSYEQYF TGTGCCAGCAGTTTGGTGGGACTAGTCTCCTACGAGCAGTACTTC . TRBD2 15 TRBJ2-7 TRBV5-6
CASSLSDSGANVLTF TGTGCCAGCAGCTTATCAGACTCTGGGGCCAACGTCCTGACTTTC . . 15 TRBJ2-6 TRBV7-8
CASRPQGGYNEQFF TGTGCCAGCAGGCCACAGGGGGGGTACAATGAGCAGTTCTTC . . 14 TRBJ2-1 TRBV11-1
CASSPTGDFYNEQFF TGTGCCAGCTCACCGACCGGGGACTTTTACAATGAGCAGTTCTTC . . 15 TRBJ2-1 TRBV18
CASRTSPYEQYF TGTGCCAGCAGGACATCTCCCTACGAGCAGTACTTC . . 12 TRBJ2-7 TRBV28
CASSPPGTGLADTQYF TGTGCCAGCTCACCACCCGGGACAGGGTTGGCAGATACGCAGTATTTT . TRBD1 16 TRBJ2-3 TRBV18
CASSSTGTNEKLFF TGTGCCAGCAGCTCGACAGGGACTAATGAAAAACTGTTTTTT . TRBD1 14 TRBJ1-4 TRBV7-9
CSVEDGEKETQYF TGCAGCGTTGAAGACGGGGAAAAGGAGACCCAGTACTTC . . 13 TRBJ2-5 TRBV29-1
CAISEGTGYEQYF TGTGCCATCAGTGAGGGAACAGGCTACGAGCAGTACTTC . . 13 TRBJ2-7 TRBV10-3
CASSVLERERNEQFF TGTGCCAGCTCCGTTTTGGAGCGGGAGAGGAATGAGCAGTTCTTC few TRBD2 15 TRBJ2-1 TRBV7-9
CASSLGLRGDTQYF TGTGCCAGCAGCCTCGGACTCCGGGGAGATACGCAGTATTTT . . 14 TRBJ2-3 TRBV5-4
CASTRGYEQYF TGTGCCAGTACCAGGGGCTACGAGCAGTACTTC . . 11 TRBJ2-7 TRBV25-1
CAWTPWTGAYEQYF TGTGCCTGGACGCCGTGGACAGGGGCGTACGAGCAGTACTTC . TRBD1 14 TRBJ2-7 TRBV30
CASSQGSLAGFNEQFF TGTGCCAGCAGCCAAGGGAGTCTAGCGGGGTTCAATGAGCAGTTCTTC . TRBD2 16 TRBJ2-1 TRBV4-2
CASSQVTDTQYF TGTGCCAGCAGCCAGGTAACAGATACGCAGTATTTT . . 12 TRBJ2-3 TRBV7-9
CATKRTGGNYEQYF TGTGCCACGAAGCGGACAGGGGGGAACTACGAGCAGTACTTC once TRBD1 14 TRBJ2-7 TRBV15
CASSLAILVYNEQFF TGTGCCAGCAGCTTAGCCATACTGGTTTACAATGAGCAGTTCTTC . . 15 TRBJ2-1 TRBV7-2
CASSLPTGTSGRAYEQYF TGTGCCAGCAGCCTTCCGACCGGGACTAGCGGGCGAGCCTACGAGCAGTACTTC . TRBD2 18 TRBJ2-7 TRBV7-9
CASTQQGAGLAGRAYNEQFF TGCGCCAGCACACAACAGGGGGCTGGGCTAGCGGGAAGGGCCTACAATGAGCAGTTCTTC . . 20 TRBJ2-1 TRBV5-1
CASSVAYLANTGELFF TGTGCCAGTTCAGTAGCTTACCTCGCGAACACCGGGGAGCTGTTTTTT . . 16 TRBJ2-2 TRBV18
CASSLWHLGNTEAFF TGTGCCAGCAGCTTATGGCATCTAGGAAACACTGAAGCTTTCTTT . . 15 TRBJ1-1 TRBV7-2
CASSEALTGLNQPQHF TGTGCCAGCAGTGAAGCGCTAACAGGGCTGAATCAGCCCCAGCATTTT . . 16 TRBJ1-5 TRBV2
CASSVGLAGAYNEQFF TGTGCCAGCAGTGTCGGGCTAGCGGGGGCCTACAATGAGCAGTTCTTC . TRBD2 16 TRBJ2-1 TRBV9
CAWSVRDRDSPLHF TGTGCCTGGAGTGTACGCGACAGGGATTCACCCCTCCACTTT . TRBD1 14 TRBJ1-6 TRBV30
CASSPTGPLYEQYF TGTGCCAGCAGCCCGACAGGGCCTCTCTACGAGCAGTACTTC . TRBD1 14 TRBJ2-7 TRBV7-9
CASSVSGGYRNEQFF TGCGCCAGCAGCGTAAGCGGGGGTTACCGCAATGAGCAGTTCTTC . TRBD2 15 TRBJ2-1 TRBV5-1
CASSSWGGNVGETQYF TGCGCCAGCAGCTCCTGGGGGGGCAACGTGGGAGAGACCCAGTACTTC . . 16 TRBJ2-5 TRBV5-1
CAWSPDRGRIAFF TGTGCCTGGAGCCCGGACAGGGGGCGCATTGCTTTCTTT . TRBD1 13 TRBJ1-1 TRBV30
CASSRGTVSGANVLTF TGCGCCAGCAGTCGCGGGACCGTCTCTGGGGCCAACGTCCTGACTTTC . . 16 TRBJ2-6 TRBV5-1
CASSQPRWTSGTVGPDTQYF TGTGCCAGCAGCCAACCCCGGTGGACTAGCGGAACGGTGGGCCCAGATACGCAGTATTTT . TRBD2 20 TRBJ2-3 TRBV7-3
CSVGDRGREYEKLFF TGCAGCGTGGGGGACAGGGGAAGAGAATACGAAAAACTGTTTTTT . TRBD1 15 TRBJ1-4 TRBV29-1
CSVLVGETQYF TGCAGTGTACTAGTGGGGGAGACCCAGTACTTC . . 11 TRBJ2-5 TRBV20-1
CASSKAGQGGSYEQYF TGTGCCAGCAGCAAAGCCGGACAGGGGGGGTCCTACGAGCAGTACTTC . . 16 TRBJ2-7 TRBV21-1
CASRDRGGTDTQYF TGTGCCAGCAGAGACAGGGGAGGTACAGATACGCAGTATTTT . TRBD1 14 TRBJ2-3 TRBV6-1
CASSEFRGSFGLQETQYF TGTGCCAGCAGTGAATTCAGGGGGAGTTTTGGCCTCCAAGAGACCCAGTACTTC . TRBD1 18 TRBJ2-5 TRBV25-1
CASSPEGQETQYF TGTGCCAGCTCACCTGAGGGACAAGAGACCCAGTACTTC . . 13 TRBJ2-5 TRBV18
CASSYSASGSSPLQYF TGTGCCAGCAGTTACTCGGCTAGCGGGAGTTCTCCTCTGCAGTATTTT . TRBD2 16 TRBJ2-3 TRBV6-5
CASGATGGGYTDTQYF TGTGCTAGTGGCGCAACAGGGGGTGGATACACAGATACGCAGTATTTT . TRBD1 16 TRBJ2-3 TRBV12-5
CASTRTTSGSNEQFF TGTGCCAGCACCCGAACGACTAGCGGGAGCAATGAGCAGTTCTTC . TRBD2 15 TRBJ2-1 TRBV6-5
CASSLGQGNTGELFF TGCGCCAGCAGCTTGGGACAGGGGAACACCGGGGAGCTGTTTTTT . TRBD1 15 TRBJ2-2 TRBV5-1
CASSLAGKNIQYF TGTGCCAGCAGCTTGGCCGGTAAAAACATTCAGTACTTC . . 13 TRBJ2-4 TRBV5-4
CASGPPPQREDQLFF TGTGCTAGTGGTCCCCCTCCCCAGCGGGAGGATCAGCTGTTCTTC . TRBD2 15 TRBJ2-1 TRBV12-5
CASSISAESTDTQYF TGTGCCAGCAGCATCTCAGCGGAAAGCACAGATACGCAGTATTTT few . 15 TRBJ2-3 TRBV11-3